A selection of T cell receptor beta chains follows, all from one sample in a study of blood T cell repertoires in COVID-19. Here immunoSEQ multiplex PCR was the method, and the copy in TCRdb shows in-frame clones only, minus some. This sample has around 140,000 clones, with about 83% found just once. Sequenced sample: peripheral blood. All receptors derive from a woman between 50 and 59 years old with active or convalescent COVID-19. Each CDR3 is given with its conserved first and last residue. The D gene is left open where the match is weak. The size field is filled for only some rows; it gives once, few, many or a size class.

V gene	J gene	D gene	clone size	CDR3 protein	CDR3 DNA
TRBV4-1	TRBJ1-4	-	many	CASSQDRRTHEKLFF	TGCGCCAGCAGCCAAGACCGGAGAACGCATGAAAAACTGTTTTTT
TRBV18	TRBJ1-1	TRBD1	-	CASTPQGANTEAFF	TGTGCCAGCACACCGCAGGGGGCGAACACTGAAGCTTTCTTT
TRBV29-1	TRBJ1-2	-	-	CSVDGGDYYGYTF	TGCAGCGTTGATGGGGGCGATTACTATGGCTACACCTTC
TRBV7-8	TRBJ1-1	TRBD1	-	CASSLTGVRTEAFF	TGTGCCAGCAGCTTGACAGGGGTTAGGACTGAAGCTTTCTTT
TRBV7-6	TRBJ2-1	TRBD2	-	CASSLGLDNEQFF	TGTGCCAGCAGCCTGGGACTAGACAATGAGCAGTTCTTC
TRBV3-1/TRBV3-2	TRBJ1-5	TRBD1	few	CASSPKKTGDNQPQHF	TGTGCCAGCAGCCCAAAGAAAACAGGGGATAACCAGCCCCAGCATTTT
TRBV19	TRBJ2-1	TRBD2	-	CASTAGGSAAGNEQFF	TGTGCCAGTACGGCGGGGGGGTCGGCGGCAGGTAATGAGCAGTTCTTC
TRBV3-1/TRBV3-2	TRBJ2-7	-	-	CASSQEAGDEQYF	TGTGCCAGCAGCCAAGAAGCAGGGGACGAGCAGTACTTC
TRBV27	TRBJ2-7	TRBD2	-	CASSPETSDYEQYF	TGTGCCAGCAGCCCTGAGACTAGCGACTACGAGCAGTACTTC
TRBV27	TRBJ1-2	-	many	CASSRTRDVSGYTF	TGTGCCAGCAGCCGAACCAGGGATGTGAGTGGCTACACCTTC
TRBV9	TRBJ2-3	TRBD2	-	CASSVGLAGITDTQYF	TGTGCCAGCAGCGTAGGACTAGCGGGGATCACAGATACGCAGTATTTT
TRBV5-8	TRBJ1-3	-	-	CASSLDRENTIYF	TGTGCCAGCAGCTTGGACAGAGAAAACACCATATATTTT
TRBV6-6	TRBJ2-1	TRBD2	-	CASSYPTSGRKNEQFF	TGTGCCAGCAGTTACCCAACTAGCGGGAGGAAGAATGAGCAGTTCTTC
TRBV4-2	TRBJ1-5	TRBD1	-	CASSQEQGQSNQPQHF	TGTGCCAGCAGCCAAGAACAGGGGCAGTCAAATCAGCCCCAGCATTTT
TRBV6-5	TRBJ2-5	-	-	CASSYGGKETQYF	TGTGCCAGCAGTTACGGCGGCAAAGAGACCCAGTACTTC
TRBV4-1	TRBJ1-2	-	-	CASSRTPSGTNGGYTF	TGCGCCAGCAGCCGGACCCCCTCCGGGACAAACGGTGGCTACACCTTC
TRBV2	TRBJ1-2	-	few	CASRGSGTNYGYTF	TGTGCCAGCAGGGGGAGCGGGACTAACTATGGCTACACCTTC
TRBV19	TRBJ2-6	-	-	CASSNSAGGANVLTF	TGTGCCAGTAGTAATAGCGCTGGAGGGGCCAACGTCCTGACTTTC
TRBV2	TRBJ1-1	-	-	CASSVRSLNTEAFF	TGTGCCAGCAGTGTCAGATCCCTGAACACTGAAGCTTTCTTT
TRBV9	TRBJ1-6	TRBD1	few	CASSQRPDRDNSPLHF	TGTGCCAGCAGCCAGAGACCGGACAGGGATAATTCACCCCTCCACTTT
TRBV7-3	TRBJ2-7	TRBD2	-	CANHPREVGGEQYF	TGTGCCAACCACCCCCGGGAGGTCGGGGGCGAGCAGTACTTC
TRBV7-3	TRBJ2-5	-	-	CASSRGRTETQYF	TGTGCCAGCAGCCGGGGGAGGACCGAGACCCAGTACTTC
TRBV24-1	TRBJ1-2	-	-	CATSESRGAYGYTF	TGTGCCACCAGTGAATCCCGGGGAGCCTATGGCTACACCTTC
TRBV15	TRBJ2-1	-	-	CATSRAGILYNEQFF	TGTGCCACCAGCAGAGCCGGGATCCTTTACAATGAGCAGTTCTTC
TRBV15	TRBJ1-4	-	-	CATSRDPGATNEKLFF	TGTGCCACCAGCAGAGATCCCGGGGCAACTAATGAAAAACTGTTTTTT
TRBV7-3	TRBJ2-2	TRBD2	few	CASSLTTSGARTGELFF	TGTGCCAGCAGCTTAACGACTAGCGGGGCTCGCACCGGGGAGCTGTTTTTT
TRBV2	TRBJ2-1	TRBD2	-	CASRPGTSGSNEQFF	TGTGCCAGCAGGCCTGGGACTAGCGGGAGCAATGAGCAGTTCTTC
TRBV15	TRBJ2-1	TRBD2	-	CATSRDGWGTKTNEQFF	TGTGCCACCAGCAGAGATGGCTGGGGGACTAAGACCAATGAGCAGTTCTTC
TRBV18	TRBJ1-2	TRBD1	once	CASSPQRQGFNYGYTF	TGTGCCAGCTCACCACAGAGACAGGGATTTAACTATGGCTACACCTTC
TRBV7-7	TRBJ2-1	TRBD2	-	CASSSGRSSYNEQFF	TGTGCTAGCAGCTCCGGGAGGAGCTCCTACAATGAGCAGTTCTTC
TRBV6-5	TRBJ2-3	-	-	CASKRERSSTDTQYF	TGTGCCAGCAAAAGGGAGAGATCTAGCACAGATACGCAGTATTTT
TRBV28	TRBJ2-2	-	-	CASSSTGNTGELFF	TGTGCCAGCAGTAGTACAGGGAACACCGGGGAGCTGTTTTTT